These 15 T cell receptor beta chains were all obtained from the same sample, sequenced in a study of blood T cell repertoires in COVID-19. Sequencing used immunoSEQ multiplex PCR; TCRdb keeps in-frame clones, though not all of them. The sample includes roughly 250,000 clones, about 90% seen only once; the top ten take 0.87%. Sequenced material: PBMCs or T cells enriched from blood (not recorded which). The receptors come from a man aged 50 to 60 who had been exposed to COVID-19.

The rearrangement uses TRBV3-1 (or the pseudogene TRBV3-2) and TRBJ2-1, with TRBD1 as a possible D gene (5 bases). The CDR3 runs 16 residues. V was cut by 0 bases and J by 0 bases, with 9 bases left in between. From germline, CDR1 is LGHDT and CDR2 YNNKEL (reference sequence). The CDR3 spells CASSQEQVSSYNEQFF. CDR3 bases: TGTGCCAGCAGCCAAGAACAGGTGAGCTCCTACAATGAGCAGTTCTTC.

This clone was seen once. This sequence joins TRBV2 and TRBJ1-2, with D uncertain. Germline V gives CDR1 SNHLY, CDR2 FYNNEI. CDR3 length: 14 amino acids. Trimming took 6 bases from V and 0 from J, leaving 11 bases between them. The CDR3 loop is CASSTDGSNYGYTF. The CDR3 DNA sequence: TGTGCCAGCAGCACAGATGGATCTAACTATGGCTACACCTTC. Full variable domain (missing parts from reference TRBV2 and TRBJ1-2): EPEVTQTPSHQVTQMGQEVILRCVPISNHLYFYWYRQILGQKVEFLVSFYNNEISEKSEIFDDQFSVERPDGSNFTLKIRSTKLEDSAMYFCASSTDGSNYGYTFGSGTRLTVV.

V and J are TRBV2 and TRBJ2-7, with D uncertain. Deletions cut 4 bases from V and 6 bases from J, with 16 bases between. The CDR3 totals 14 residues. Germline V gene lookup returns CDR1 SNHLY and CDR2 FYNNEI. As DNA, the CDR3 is TGTGCCAGCAGTGCTAGACTTGCGACGATCGAGCAGTACTTC. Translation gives CASSARLATIEQYF.

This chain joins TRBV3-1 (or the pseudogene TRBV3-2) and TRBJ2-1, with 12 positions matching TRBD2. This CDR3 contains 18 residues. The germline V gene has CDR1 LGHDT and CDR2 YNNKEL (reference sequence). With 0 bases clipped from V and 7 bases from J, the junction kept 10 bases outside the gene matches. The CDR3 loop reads CASSQDGPGLAGLNEQFF. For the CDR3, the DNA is TGTGCCAGCAGCCAAGATGGTCCGGGACTAGCGGGCTTAAATGAGCAGTTCTTC.

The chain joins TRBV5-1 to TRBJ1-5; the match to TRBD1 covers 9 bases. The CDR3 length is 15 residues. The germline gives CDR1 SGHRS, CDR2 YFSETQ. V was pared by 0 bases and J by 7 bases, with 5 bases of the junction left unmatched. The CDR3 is CASSLDTGGGQPQHF. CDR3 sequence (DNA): TGCGCCAGCAGCTTGGATACAGGGGGCGGACAGCCCCAGCATTTT.

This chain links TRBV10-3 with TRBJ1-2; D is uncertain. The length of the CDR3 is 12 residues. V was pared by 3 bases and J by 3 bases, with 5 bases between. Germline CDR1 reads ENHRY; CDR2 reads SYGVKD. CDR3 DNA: TGTGCCATCAGTGAAGCCGACTATGGCTACACCTTC. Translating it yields CAISEADYGYTF.

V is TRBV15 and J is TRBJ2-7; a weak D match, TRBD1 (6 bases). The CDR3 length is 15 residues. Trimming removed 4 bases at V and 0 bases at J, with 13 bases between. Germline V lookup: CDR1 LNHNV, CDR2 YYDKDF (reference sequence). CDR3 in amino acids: CATSKGHGTSYEQYF. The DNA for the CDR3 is TGTGCCACCAGCAAGGGACATGGGACCTCCTACGAGCAGTACTTC.

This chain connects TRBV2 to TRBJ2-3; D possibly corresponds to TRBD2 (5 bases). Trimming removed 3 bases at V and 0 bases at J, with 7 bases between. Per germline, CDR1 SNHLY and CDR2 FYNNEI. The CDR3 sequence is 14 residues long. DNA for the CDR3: TGTGCCAGCAGTGACTGGACTAGCACAGATACGCAGTATTTT. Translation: CASSDWTSTDTQYF.

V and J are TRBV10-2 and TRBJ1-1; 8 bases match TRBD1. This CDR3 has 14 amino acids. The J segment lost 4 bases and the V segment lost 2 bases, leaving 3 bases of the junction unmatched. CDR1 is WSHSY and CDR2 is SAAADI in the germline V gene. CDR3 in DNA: TGCGCCAGCAGTGAGCAGGGGGCAGGCACTGAAGCTTTCTTT. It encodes CASSEQGAGTEAFF.

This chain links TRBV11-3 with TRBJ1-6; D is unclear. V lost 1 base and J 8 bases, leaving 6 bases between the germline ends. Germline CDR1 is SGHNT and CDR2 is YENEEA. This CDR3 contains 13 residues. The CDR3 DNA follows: TGTGCCAGCAGCTTAGTAGCAGATTCACCCCTCCACTTT. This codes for CASSLVADSPLHF.

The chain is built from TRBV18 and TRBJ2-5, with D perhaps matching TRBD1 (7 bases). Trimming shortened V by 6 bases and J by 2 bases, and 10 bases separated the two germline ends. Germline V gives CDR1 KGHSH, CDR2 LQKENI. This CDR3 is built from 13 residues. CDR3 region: CASSGGQQETQYF. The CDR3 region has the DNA TGTGCCAGCTCGGGGGGACAGCAAGAGACCCAGTACTTC.

In nucleotides, the CDR3 is TGTGCCTCCCAGGGGAGAGATAATTCACCCCTCCACTTT. Translation gives CASQGRDNSPLHF. This chain links TRBV30 with TRBJ1-6; tentatively, D is TRBD1 (6 bases). Germline values: CDR1 GTSNPN, CDR2 SVGIG (reference sequence). The length of the CDR3 is 13 residues. V was shortened by 7 bases and J by 5 bases, with 12 bases between the two germline ends.

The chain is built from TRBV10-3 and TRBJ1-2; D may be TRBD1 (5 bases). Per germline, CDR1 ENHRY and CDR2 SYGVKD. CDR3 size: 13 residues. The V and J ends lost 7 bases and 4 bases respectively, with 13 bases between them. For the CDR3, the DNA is TGTGCCATCAATAAGGGGCTAGGCTATGGCTACACCTTC. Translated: CAINKGLGYGYTF.

CDR3 nucleotides: TGTGCCAGCAGTTACCGGGGCAATCAGCCCCAGCATTTT. It yields the protein CASSYRGNQPQHF. This rearrangement joins TRBV27 to TRBJ1-5; D is unresolved. Trimming cost V 4 bases and J 2 bases, with 6 bases left between them. CDR3 length: 13 amino acids. Germline CDR1 MNHEY, CDR2 SMNVEV (reference sequence).

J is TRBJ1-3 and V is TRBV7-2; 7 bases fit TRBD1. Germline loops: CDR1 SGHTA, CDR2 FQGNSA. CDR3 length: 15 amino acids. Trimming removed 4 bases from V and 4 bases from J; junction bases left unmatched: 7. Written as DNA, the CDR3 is TGTGCCAGCAGCTCGAGGGGGCCAGGGGGAAACACCATATATTTT. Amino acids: CASSSRGPGGNTIYF.